This TCR beta chain was sequenced in a study of OX40 agonist ivuxolimab in advanced cancers. Broader study findings: The average count of expanded clones was higher among CD8+ T cells than among CD4+.

Data came from immunoSEQ multiplex PCR; TCRdb stores just in-frame clones and leaves some out. This sample carries around 70,000 clones, 75% to 90% of them seen once, and the ten largest clones take roughly 3.9%. V was shortened by 0 bases and J by 5 bases, with 14 bases between the two germline ends. The CDR3 consists of 15 residues. Germline loops: CDR1 SGDLS, CDR2 YYNGEE. Blood samples were obtained at baseline, cycle 4 day 1, and cycle 7 day 1. This clone was counted once. Its cognate antigen is unknown. The receptor's source is an adult with an advanced solid tumor such as melanoma, head and neck, liver or kidney cancer. The sequenced sample was CD4+ or CD8+ T cells sorted from blood, obtained in a trial of the OX40 agonist ivuxolimab. The rearrangement joins TRBV9 to TRBJ1-2, with TRBD1 as a possible D gene (5 bases). CDR3 residues: CASSVGSAGFYGYTF. CDR3 nucleotide sequence: TGTGCCAGCAGCGTAGGAAGTGCAGGGTTTTATGGCTACACCTTC.